The text below deals with one TCR beta chain. The trim removed 6 bases at V and 9 bases at J, leaving 10 bases unmatched. This CDR3 has 14 amino acids. Per the germline V gene, CDR1 is SGHVS and CDR2 is FQNEAQ. This sample is drawn from a study of blood T cell repertoires in COVID-19. Across the whole study: PBMCs, B-cell-depleted T cells, or T cells provided the cDNA or gDNA that made up the material.

Original processing methods: Reference gene primer amplification yielded estimated nucleated cell counts. Assay: immunoSEQ multiplex PCR; the TCRdb copy retains only in-frame clones and omits some. Clone size and the V and J calls come from that table; the DNA yielded D and trimming. This sample carries fewer than 200,000 clones, approximately 84% of them seen once, and the ten largest clones take 7.5% to 8.5%. This TCR came from a woman aged 55-69 years with COVID-19, enrolled during active disease. The sequencing input was peripheral blood. V gene TRBV7-8 combines with J gene TRBJ1-3; 8 nucleotides match TRBD1. Written as DNA, the CDR3 is TGTGCCAGCAGTGGGGACAGGACGGTCAGCACCATATATTTT. This encodes CASSGDRTVSTIYF.